This TCR beta chain was observed in a study of cytomegalovirus exposure and HLA in healthy donors. The germline V gene has CDR1 KGHSH and CDR2 LQKENI. The CDR3 length is 20 residues. V lost 0 bases to trimming and J lost 4 bases; unmatched junction nucleotides: 13. The PCR contained 60 Vbeta and 13 Jbeta primers. Repertoires were generated with immunoSEQ multiplex PCR, while TCRdb's copy carries only in-frame clones and drops some. Of approximately 160,000 clones listed, roughly 71% are singletons. This sequence originates from a male donor in good health and CMV-seropositive. The rearrangement uses TRBV18 and TRBJ2-2; 11 bases are shared with TRBD2. The sequenced sample consisted of PBMCs. The CDR3 DNA sequence: TGTGCCAGCTCACCACCGGACAGGGCCCCAGGGACTAGCGGCACCGGGGAGCTGTTTTTT. This gives the protein CASSPPDRAPGTSGTGELFF.